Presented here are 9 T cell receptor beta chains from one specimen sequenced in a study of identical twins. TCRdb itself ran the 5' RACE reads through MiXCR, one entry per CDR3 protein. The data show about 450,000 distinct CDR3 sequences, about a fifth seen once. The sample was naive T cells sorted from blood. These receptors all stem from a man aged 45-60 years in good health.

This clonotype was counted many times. CDR3 sequence: CASSGAVNTGELFF. DNA of the CDR3: TGTGCCAGCAGCGGGGCGGTGAACACCGGGGAGCTGTTTTTT. The genes are TRBV5-5 and TRBJ2-2; TRBD1 is a possible D gene (5 bases). The ends were cut back, 4 bases at V and 1 base at J, with 8 bases in the middle. Per the germline V gene, CDR1 is SGHKS and CDR2 is YYEKEE (reference sequence). CDR3 size: 14 residues.

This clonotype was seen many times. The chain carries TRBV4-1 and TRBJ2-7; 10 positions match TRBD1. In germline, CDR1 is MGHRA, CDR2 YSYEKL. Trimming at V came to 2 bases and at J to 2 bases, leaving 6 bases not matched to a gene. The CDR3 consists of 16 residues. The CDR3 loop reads CASSQTEGQGTYEQYF. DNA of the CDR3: TGCGCCAGCAGCCAAACCGAGGGACAGGGGACCTACGAGCAGTACTTC.

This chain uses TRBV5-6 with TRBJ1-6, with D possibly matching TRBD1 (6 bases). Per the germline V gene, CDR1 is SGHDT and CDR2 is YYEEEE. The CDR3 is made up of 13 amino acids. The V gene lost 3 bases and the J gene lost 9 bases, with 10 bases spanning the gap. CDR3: CASSSGVGSPLHF. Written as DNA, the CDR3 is TGTGCCAGCAGCTCAGGGGTTGGTTCACCCCTCCACTTT.

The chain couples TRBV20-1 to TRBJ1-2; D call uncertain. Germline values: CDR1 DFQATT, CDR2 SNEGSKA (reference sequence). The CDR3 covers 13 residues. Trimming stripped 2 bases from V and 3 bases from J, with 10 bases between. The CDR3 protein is CSARQAGDYGYTF. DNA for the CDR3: TGCAGTGCTAGACAGGCGGGTGACTATGGCTACACCTTC.

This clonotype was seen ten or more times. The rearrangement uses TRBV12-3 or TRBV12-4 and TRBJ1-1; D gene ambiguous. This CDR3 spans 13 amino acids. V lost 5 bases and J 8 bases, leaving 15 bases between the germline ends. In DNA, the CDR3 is TGTGCCAGCAGTCAAACTCCCCGCGAGGAAGCTTTCTTT. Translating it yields CASSQTPREEAFF.

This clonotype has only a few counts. The CDR3 region has the DNA TGTGCCATCAGCGGGGCCGGACAGGGAAAGCACGAGCAGTTCTTC. Translated: CAISGAGQGKHEQFF. The genes are TRBV10-3 and TRBJ2-1, with 8 bases that match TRBD1. V shed 6 bases, J shed 10 bases, and the junction held 14 bases outside the gene matches. This CDR3 has 15 residues. Germline CDR1 reads ENHRY; CDR2 reads SYGVKD.

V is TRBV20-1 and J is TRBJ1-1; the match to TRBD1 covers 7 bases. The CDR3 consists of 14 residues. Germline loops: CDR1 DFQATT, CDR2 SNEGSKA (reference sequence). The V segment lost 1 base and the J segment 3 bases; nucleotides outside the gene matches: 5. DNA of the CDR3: TGCAGTGCTAGAGTAGGGGGGACAGACACTGAAGCTTTCTTT. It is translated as CSARVGGTDTEAFF.

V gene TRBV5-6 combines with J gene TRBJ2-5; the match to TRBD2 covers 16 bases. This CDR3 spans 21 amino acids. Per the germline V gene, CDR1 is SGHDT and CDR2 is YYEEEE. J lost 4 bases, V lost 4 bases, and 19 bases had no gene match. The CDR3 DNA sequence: TGTGCCAGCAGCCCCGTAGCCTTGGGGACTAGCGGGAGGGCCGTTCGAGAGACCCAGTACTTC. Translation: CASSPVALGTSGRAVRETQYF. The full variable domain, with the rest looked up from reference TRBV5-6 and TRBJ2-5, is DAGVTQSPTHLIKTRGQQVTLRCSPKSGHDTVSWYQQALGQGPQFIFQYYEEEERQRGNFPDRFSGHQFPNYSSELNVNALLLGDSALYLCASSPVALGTSGRAVRETQYFGPGTRLLVL.

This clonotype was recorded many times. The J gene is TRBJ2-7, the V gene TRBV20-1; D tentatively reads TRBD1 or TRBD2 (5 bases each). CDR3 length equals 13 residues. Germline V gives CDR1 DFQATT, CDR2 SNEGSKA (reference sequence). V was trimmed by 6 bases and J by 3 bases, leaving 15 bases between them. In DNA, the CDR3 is TGCAGTGCCGCCCGGGACGGCAACTACGAGCAGTACTTC. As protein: CSAARDGNYEQYF.